These 25 T cell receptor beta chains came from one sample sequenced in a study of blood T cell repertoires in COVID-19. Repertoires were generated with immunoSEQ multiplex PCR, while TCRdb's copy carries only in-frame clones and drops some. The sample lists 250,000 or so clones; 80% to 90% were seen once. The sequenced sample consisted of PBMCs or T cells enriched from blood (not recorded which). These receptors were taken from a woman in her 50s who had recovered from COVID-19.

CDR3 in DNA: TGTGCCAGCAGCAAAGAAATCTTTCGCCGGACAGGAGAAACTGAAGCTTTCTTT. Translating gives CASSKEIFRRTGETEAFF. The chain links TRBV21-1 to TRBJ1-1; TRBD1, the table's D call, was not compared with the DNA. TRBV21-1 constitutes a pseudogene. CDR3 size: 18 residues.

This sequence joins TRBV28 and TRBJ2-3, with 8 bases matching TRBD2. J gave up 7 bases and V 9 bases, and 9 bases lay outside the gene matches. The germline CDR1 and CDR2 sequences are MDHEN and SYDVKM. This CDR3 contains 13 residues. CDR3 DNA: TGTGCCAGTGGACTAGCCCAGCGGAATACGCAGTATTTT. Residues: CASGLAQRNTQYF.

J is TRBJ1-2 and V is TRBV3-1 (or the pseudogene TRBV3-2); 7 bases match TRBD1. The V and J ends lost 3 bases and 5 bases, in that order; junction bases with no gene match: 12. CDR1 is LGHDT, CDR2 YNNKEL, per germline (reference sequence). This CDR3 contains 16 residues. CDR3 sequence: CASSQGDRVYGYGYTF. The CDR3 DNA sequence: TGTGCCAGCAGCCAGGGCGACAGGGTATATGGGTATGGCTACACCTTC.

A note on this clone: A junction end diverges from the germline sequence, so it may reflect a read error. The rearrangement joins TRBV4-1 to TRBJ2-7, with 8 bases lining up with TRBD2. The CDR3 has 15 residues. CDR1 is MGHRA, CDR2 YSYEKL, per germline. The CDR3 region is CASSQGRTSSHEQYF. CDR3 nucleotides: TGCGCCAGCAGCCAAGGGAGGACTAGCTCCCACGAGCAGTACTTC.

The chain recombines TRBV10-1 with TRBJ2-1; 10 bases agree with TRBD2. With 9 bases clipped from V and 7 bases from J, the junction kept 21 bases outside the gene matches. Germline-derived CDR1 and CDR2 are WNHNN and SYGVQD (reference sequence). This CDR3 has 18 residues. The CDR3 reads CARPSGRGTHRGDNEQFF. In nucleotides, the CDR3 is TGCGCCAGACCAAGCGGGAGGGGGACCCACCGGGGTGATAATGAGCAGTTCTTC.

V and J are TRBV30 and TRBJ1-5; D unresolved. V shed 3 bases and J shed 3 bases, with 6 bases lying between them. Germline V CDR1 and CDR2: GTSNPN, SVGIG (reference sequence). This CDR3 spans 12 amino acids. CDR3 DNA: TGTGCCTGGAGCGAAGCCAATCAGCCCCAGCATTTT. Amino acids: CAWSEANQPQHF.

This clone showed up just a few times. V gene TRBV7-8 combines with J gene TRBJ1-2; 10 bases match TRBD1. Per the germline V gene, CDR1 is SGHVS and CDR2 is FQNEAQ. V trimming: 5 bases; J trimming: 4 bases; junction bases outside the gene matches: 4. The CDR3 has 14 amino acids. For the CDR3, the DNA is TGTGCCAGCAGCCCGACAGGGGGCAGCTATGGCTACACCTTC. Its protein product is CASSPTGGSYGYTF.

This clone was found a few times. The V gene is TRBV28, the J gene TRBJ1-1, with TRBD1 matching over 9 bases. Germline CDR1 MDHEN, CDR2 SYDVKM. The CDR3 covers 13 residues. Losses at the gene ends were 6 bases for V and 4 bases for J; bases not matched to a gene: 3. The CDR3: CASRRTGATEAFF. The DNA for the CDR3 is TGTGCCAGCAGAAGGACAGGGGCCACTGAAGCTTTCTTT.

The chain carries TRBV7-8 and TRBJ1-1; 9 bases fit TRBD1. With V trimmed by 4 bases and J by 7 bases, 10 bases remained unmatched. The CDR3 contains 15 residues. Germline values: CDR1 SGHVS, CDR2 FQNEAQ. DNA of the CDR3: TGTGCCAGCAGCTCCGCGGGGACAGGGATGGGTGAAGCTTTCTTT. The encoded protein is CASSSAGTGMGEAFF.

About this clone itself: The junction departs from germline at one end; a sequencing error may be responsible. The chain employs TRBV5-1 and TRBJ2-7, with 7 bases identical to TRBD1. The CDR3 is 13 residues long. Per germline, CDR1 SGHRS and CDR2 YFSETQ. The CDR3 DNA follows: TGCGCCAGCAGCTCGATGACAGGGACACGTTTCAAGTTC. It codes for CASSSMTGTRFKF.

The rearrangement joins TRBV7-9 to TRBJ2-1; TRBD2 aligns across 12 bases. The CDR3 has 14 amino acids. The germline CDR1 and CDR2 sequences are SEHNR and FQNEAQ (reference sequence). V lost 4 bases to trimming and J lost 8 bases; unmatched junction nucleotides: 3. CDR3 nucleotides: TGTGCCAGCAGCTGGACTAGCGGGATCTATGAGCAGTTCTTC. It encodes CASSWTSGIYEQFF.

The J gene is TRBJ2-1, the V gene TRBV4-1; D might be TRBD2 (6 bases). Trimming pared 2 bases from V and 6 bases from J, leaving 14 bases between. The germline CDR1 and CDR2 sequences are MGHRA and YSYEKL. The CDR3 runs to 15 residues. CDR3 DNA: TGCGCCAGCAGCCAACGTGGGACTTGGGGCAATGAGCAGTTCTTC. Translation gives CASSQRGTWGNEQFF.

The chain recombines TRBV15 with TRBJ1-4, with 8 bases matching TRBD1. CDR1 is LNHNV and CDR2 is YYDKDF in the germline V gene (reference sequence). V dropped 11 bases and J dropped 8; count of bases not matched to a gene: 16. This CDR3 has 15 amino acids. CDR3 coding DNA: TGTGCCGTCCTCAACAGGGGGGACAAGAAGGAAAAACTGTTTTTT. This translates into CAVLNRGDKKEKLFF. The full variable domain, with the rest looked up from reference TRBV15 and TRBJ1-4, is DAMVIQNPRYQVTQFGKPVTLSCSQTLNHNVMYWYQQKSSQAPKLLFHYYDKDFNNEADTPDNFQSRRPNTSFCFLDIRSPGLGDTAMYLCAVLNRGDKKEKLFFGSGTQLSVL.

This clone was counted once. Here the CDR3 reads CASSVLPGTLGNTIYF. CDR3 sequence (DNA): TGTGCCAGCAGCGTCCTCCCCGGGACACTAGGAAACACCATATATTTT. The chain employs TRBV9 and TRBJ1-3; D possibly corresponds to TRBD1 (6 bases). Germline-derived CDR1 and CDR2 are SGDLS and YYNGEE. Trimming removed 2 bases at V and 4 bases at J, with 16 bases between. The CDR3 is 16 residues long. Variable domain in full (rest from reference TRBV9 and TRBJ1-3): DSGVTQTPKHLITATGQRVTLRCSPRSGDLSVYWYQQSLDQGLQFLIQYYNGEERAKGNILERFSAQQFPDLHSELNLSSLELGDSALYFCASSVLPGTLGNTIYFGEGSWLTVV.

The chain has TRBV11-2 and TRBJ2-7, with a possible D match to TRBD1 (6 bases). The CDR3 extends over 16 amino acids. Looked up from germline, CDR1 is SGHAT and CDR2 is FQNNGV. V was pared by 1 base and J by 1 base, with 14 bases between. The CDR3 loop reads CASSLVFTGFSYEQYF. The CDR3 DNA is TGTGCCAGCAGCTTAGTGTTTACAGGGTTTTCCTACGAGCAGTACTTC.

A note on this clone: The junction does not match germline at one end; this may be a read error. The rearrangement joins TRBV11-2 to TRBJ1-1; 8 bases map to TRBD1. The CDR3 runs 18 residues. In germline, CDR1 is SGHAT, CDR2 FQNNGV. The CDR3 nucleotides read TGTGCCAGCAGCAACAGGGGGAGGCAGGGGGCGATGAAGACTGAAGCTTTCTTT. This translates into CASSNRGRQGAMKTEAFF.

The chain couples TRBV28 to TRBJ1-4; the match to TRBD1 covers 7 bases. CDR1 is MDHEN, CDR2 SYDVKM, per germline. V lost 5 bases, J lost 8 bases, and 8 bases stayed unmatched. The CDR3 loop spans 14 amino acids. DNA of the CDR3: TGTGCCAGCAGTCGACAGGGCCCATGGGAAAAACTGTTTTTT. Its translation is CASSRQGPWEKLFF.

The chain links TRBV6-5 to TRBJ2-7; possibly TRBD1 for D (6 bases). CDR3 length equals 15 residues. Trimming removed 3 bases from V and 0 bases from J, with 12 bases in between. Germline-derived CDR1 and CDR2 are MNHEY and SVGAGI. The CDR3 reads CASSYRTASSYEQYF. CDR3 DNA sequence: TGTGCCAGCAGTTATAGGACAGCAAGCTCCTACGAGCAGTACTTC.

This chain joins TRBV7-2 and TRBJ2-7, with 9 bases fitting TRBD2. V dropped 5 bases and J dropped 2; count of bases not matched to a gene: 7. The CDR3 loop spans 15 amino acids. Germline CDR1 is SGHTA and CDR2 is FQGNSA. In nucleotides, the CDR3 is TGTGCCAGCAGCCAAAGCCTAGCGGGACCCTACGAGCAGTACTTC. Translation gives CASSQSLAGPYEQYF. The whole variable domain, filled in from reference TRBV7-2 and TRBJ2-7, reads GAGVSQSPSNKVTEKGKDVELRCDPISGHTALYWYRQSLGQGLEFLIYFQGNSAPDKSGLPSDRFSAERTGGSVSTLTIQRTQQEDSAVYLCASSQSLAGPYEQYFGPGTRLTVT.

This clone occurred a few times. V is TRBV11-2 and J is TRBJ2-5; possible D gene TRBD2, 7 bases. Germline values: CDR1 SGHAT, CDR2 FQNNGV. The CDR3 length is 16 residues. V shed 1 base and J shed 4 bases, with 16 bases lying between them. CDR3 residues: CASSLGVIGGPETQYF. For the CDR3, the DNA is TGTGCCAGCAGCTTAGGAGTTATCGGGGGGCCAGAGACCCAGTACTTC.

The CDR3 DNA sequence: TGTGCCAGCAGCACGGTTTCCTACGAGCAGTACTTC. Translating it yields CASSTVSYEQYF. This chain connects TRBV28 to TRBJ2-7, with no clear D. The CDR3 is 12 amino acids. Per the germline V gene, CDR1 is MDHEN and CDR2 is SYDVKM. V was trimmed by 6 bases and J by 1 base, leaving 7 bases between them.

This chain connects TRBV5-1 to TRBJ2-1; 12 bases align to TRBD1. J was trimmed by 9 bases and V by 4 bases; bases with no gene match: 8. The CDR3 sequence is 15 residues long. CDR1 and CDR2 (germline): SGHRS, YFSETQ. This chain's CDR3 is CASSAGTGGVGEQFF. The CDR3 DNA sequence: TGCGCCAGCAGCGCCGGGACAGGGGGCGTGGGTGAGCAGTTCTTC.

The chain employs TRBV5-4 and TRBJ1-3; D is perhaps TRBD1 (6 bases). Trimming took 4 bases from V and 3 from J, leaving 17 bases between them. CDR1 is SGHNT, CDR2 YYREEE, per germline (reference sequence). CDR3 size: 16 residues. CDR3 in DNA: TGTGCCAGCAGCGGCGGGGGCGCTGTCGGTGGAAACACCATATATTTT. This codes for CASSGGGAVGGNTIYF. Using reference TRBV5-4 and TRBJ1-3 for the parts outside the CDR3, the full variable domain is ETGVTQSPTHLIKTRGQQVTLRCSSQSGHNTVSWYQQALGQGPQFIFQYYREEENGRGNFPPRFSGLQFPNYSSELNVNALELDDSALYLCASSGGGAVGGNTIYFGEGSWLTVV.

V and J are TRBV3-1 (or the pseudogene TRBV3-2) and TRBJ2-1; tentatively, D is TRBD1 (7 bases). V lost 2 bases and J 7 bases, leaving 18 bases between the germline ends. Germline CDR1 LGHDT, CDR2 YNNKEL (reference sequence). The CDR3 has 16 amino acids. The CDR3 DNA is TGTGCCAGCAGCCAAAGCTCCCCAGGGGGGAGGAATGAGCAGTTCTTC. As protein: CASSQSSPGGRNEQFF.

The rearrangement joins TRBV19 to TRBJ1-2; 7 positions agree with TRBD1. The CDR3 is made up of 14 amino acids. Germline V gene lookup returns CDR1 LNHDA and CDR2 SQIVND (reference sequence). V lost 2 bases, J lost 6 bases, and 6 bases stayed unmatched. CDR3 region: CASSITYRGNGYTF. CDR3 DNA: TGTGCCAGTAGTATAACGTACAGGGGTAATGGCTACACCTTC. Full variable domain (outside the CDR3, taken from reference TRBV19 and TRBJ1-2): DGGITQSPKYLFRKEGQNVTLSCEQNLNHDAMYWYRQDPGQGLRLIYYSQIVNDFQKGDIAEGYSVSREKKESFPLTVTSAQKNPTAFYLCASSITYRGNGYTFGSGTRLTVV.